This T cell receptor beta chain was obtained from a study of early stage breast cancer tumors. In its sample, this clone was seen a few times. The protocol was immunoSEQ multiplex PCR, while the TCRdb copy is restricted to in-frame clones and leaves out a portion. The sample has tens of thousands of clones; less than 75% are singletons. The TCR was taken from a person aged 45 to 59 with breast cancer. Sequencing used breast tumor tissue.

CDR3 amino acids: CSVGAGGAFF. In DNA, the CDR3 is TGCAGCGTTGGGGCAGGAGGCGCTTTCTTT. The chain employs TRBV29-1 and TRBJ1-1; D ambiguous. Germline V gives CDR1 SQVTM, CDR2 ANQGSEA. Trimming left V 4 bases short and J 11 bases short, with 11 bases between. CDR3 size: 10 residues.